These T cell receptor beta chains were read from a single sample in a study of identifying expanded T cells in peripheral blood. Some clones are missing from TCRdb's copy, which holds only in-frame ones; the method was immunoSEQ multiplex PCR. The data show roughly 100,000 clones, with about 87% seen just once and 12% to 15% held by the top ten. The sequencing input was blood. The origin of the receptors is a person between 18 and 75 years old in good health. Each CDR3 is given with its conserved first and last residue. D genes are given only for firm matches. Rows may omit the clone size; those that give it use once, few, many or a size class.

clone size	V gene	D gene	J gene	CDR3 protein	CDR3 DNA
.	TRBV19	.	TRBJ2-6	CASSIFFSGANVLTF	TGTGCCAGTAGTATCTTCTTCTCTGGGGCCAACGTCCTGACTTTC
.	TRBV7-9	.	TRBJ2-5	CASSLGVYTQETQYF	TGTGCCAGCAGCTTAGGAGTTTATACGCAAGAGACCCAGTACTTC
.	TRBV29-1	TRBD1	TRBJ2-5	CSVAVGTGTLRETQYF	TGCAGCGTTGCTGTCGGGACAGGGACCCTTCGGGAGACCCAGTACTTC
.	TRBV5-5	TRBD1	TRBJ2-7	CASSLVGQGNEQYF	TGTGCCAGCAGCTTGGTCGGACAGGGGAACGAGCAGTACTTC
.	TRBV6-6	.	TRBJ1-4	CASTEDRAWEKLFF	TGTGCCAGCACGGAGGATAGGGCTTGGGAAAAACTGTTTTTT
.	TRBV7-9	.	TRBJ1-4	CASRTTEKLFF	TGTGCCAGCAGGACGACAGAGAAACTGTTTTTT
.	TRBV29-1	TRBD2	TRBJ2-3	CSVDGTSGGGTDTQYF	TGCAGCGTTGATGGGACTAGCGGGGGGGGAACAGATACGCAGTATTTT
.	TRBV30	.	TRBJ2-5	CAWSVSETQYF	TGTGCCTGGAGTGTAAGTGAGACCCAGTACTTC
.	TRBV28	.	TRBJ2-7	CASSSSAGDEEQYF	TGTGCCAGCAGTTCCTCCGCAGGGGATGAAGAGCAGTACTTC
once	TRBV10-1	.	TRBJ2-1	CASSPPGDSGNEQFF	TGCGCCAGCAGCCCCCCGGGGGATTCGGGCAATGAGCAGTTCTTC
once	TRBV9	.	TRBJ2-1	CASSVPSGGLYNEQFF	TGTGCCAGCAGCGTGCCTAGTGGGGGCCTCTACAATGAGCAGTTCTTC
.	TRBV29-1	.	TRBJ2-1	CSVGQPPNEQFF	TGCAGCGTTGGACAACCGCCCAATGAGCAGTTCTTC
.	TRBV5-4	.	TRBJ2-7	CASSLHQGYEQYF	TGTGCCAGCAGCTTGCATCAGGGCTACGAGCAGTACTTC
.	TRBV19	.	TRBJ2-7	CASISRNYEQYF	TGTGCCAGTATTAGCAGGAACTACGAGCAGTACTTC
.	TRBV6-1	.	TRBJ1-2	CASSDLGFYGYTF	TGTGCCAGCAGTGATTTAGGGTTCTATGGCTACACCTTC
.	TRBV4-1	.	TRBJ2-7	CASSQKNNGYEQYF	TGCGCCAGCAGCCAAAAGAATAACGGGTACGAGCAGTACTTC
.	TRBV7-8	TRBD2	TRBJ2-7	CASSPSLGTSGRGSGEQYF	TGTGCCAGCAGCCCCTCGCTAGGGACTAGCGGGAGAGGGTCGGGTGAGCAGTACTTC
.	TRBV6-5	TRBD1	TRBJ1-2	CASSYLGQGLYGYTF	TGTGCCAGCAGTTACCTGGGACAGGGGCTCTATGGCTACACCTTC
.	TRBV19	.	TRBJ1-4	CASSIGLTGQNEKLFF	TGTGCCAGTAGTATCGGATTAACAGGCCAAAATGAAAAACTGTTTTTT
.	TRBV9	TRBD2	TRBJ2-2	CASSAPPGLGGVGELFF	TGTGCCAGCAGCGCACCCCCGGGACTAGGAGGGGTCGGGGAGCTGTTTTTT
.	TRBV30	.	TRBJ2-1	CAYDSGSYNEQFF	TGTGCCTACGACAGTGGCTCCTACAATGAGCAGTTCTTC
.	TRBV7-9	.	TRBJ2-1	CATPAGDSYNEQFF	TGTGCCACCCCCGCCGGAGACAGCTACAATGAGCAGTTCTTC
.	TRBV6-5	TRBD1	TRBJ1-6	CASSSDRGRSPLHF	TGTGCCAGCAGTTCGGACAGGGGTCGCTCACCCCTCCACTTT
.	TRBV2	.	TRBJ1-3	CASRAQGAGNTIYF	TGTGCCAGCAGAGCACAGGGAGCTGGAAACACCATATATTTT
.	TRBV7-9	.	TRBJ1-2	CASSSGTKYGYTF	TGTGCCAGCTCATCCGGGACGAAGTATGGCTACACCTTC
.	TRBV7-9	.	TRBJ1-2	CASSLVPGNYGYTF	TGTGCCAGCAGCTTAGTTCCGGGTAACTATGGCTACACCTTC
.	TRBV7-3	TRBD2	TRBJ2-2	CASSLTAGDTGELFF	TGTGCCAGCAGCTTAACAGCGGGGGACACCGGGGAGCTGTTTTTT